This paragraph reports one T cell receptor (beta chain). What it recognizes is unknown. The record originates from a study of blood T cells in healthy people across ages. Study findings and constraints: Underestimates were what the diversity estimates from one million T cells were considered to be.

PCR was performed a second time for about 7 to 12 cycles using a sample-barcoded 5' primer and a J-beta primer mix. TCRdb fed the 5' RACE reads into MiXCR, producing one record per CDR3 protein. The sample records 700,000 to 950,000 distinct CDR3 sequences, roughly 44% being singletons. Germline V gene sequence: CDR1 SGHTA, CDR2 FQGNSA. The junction had 13 bases not matched to a gene; V was cut back by 5 bases and J by 5 bases. The CDR3 loop spans 16 amino acids. The sequenced sample was blood. This rearrangement joins TRBV7-2 to TRBJ2-5; 8 bases are shared with TRBD2. This TCR derives from a woman aged 60-70 years in good health. The CDR3 bases are TGTGCCAGCAGCCGGGGGGGGGACTACCCCCGGGAGACCCAGTACTTC. Its translation: CASSRGGDYPRETQYF. The full variable domain, with the rest looked up from reference TRBV7-2 and TRBJ2-5, is GAGVSQSPSNKVTEKGKDVELRCDPISGHTALYWYRQSLGQGLEFLIYFQGNSAPDKSGLPSDRFSAERTGGSVSTLTIQRTQQEDSAVYLCASSRGGDYPRETQYFGPGTRLLVL.